Listed below are T cell receptor beta chains from one sample, sequenced in a study of blood T cell repertoires in COVID-19. The data were produced by immunoSEQ multiplex PCR, yet TCRdb's version contains in-frame clones alone and is incomplete. The sample holds hundreds of thousands of clones; 70% to 90% are singletons and the top ten take approximately 12%. Sequenced input: peripheral blood. These receptors were obtained from a woman aged 18-29 years who had recovered from COVID-19. The conserved cysteine and the conserved F or W are not part of the CDR3 here.

>TRBV9|12
ASSVGTGAEKLF
>TRBV7-2|13
ASSSLDWRTGELF
>TRBV15|17
ATSRDGGRAGNFYNEQF
>TRBV25-1|14
ASSVKGTGGMNEQF
>TRBV27|14
ASSLLVGTGKDGYT
>TRBV27|14
ASTPLHRFGNSPLH
>TRBV7-9|13
ASILSREDTDTQY
>TRBV6-4|13
ASSDSAGEYNEQF
>TRBV12-3/TRBV12-4|10
ASSRGTDTQY
>TRBV28|13
ASSSTGATNEKLF
>TRBV21-1|16
ASSTRTSGLKDTGELF
>TRBV19|13
ATPGQGRGTGELF